The entry below describes one T cell receptor (beta chain). In the source study's methods: Researchers report that nucleated cell counts were estimated from reference gene primer amplification. Using immunoSEQ multiplex PCR, the repertoire was profiled, and TCRdb retains in-frame clones only, with some absent. The DNA gave D and trimming, while V, J and clone size come from that table. Among approximately 180,000 clones listed, over 75% were seen once. The sample comes from a study of blood T cell repertoires in COVID-19. Whole-study context: Samples of COVID-19 (acute and convalescent) were obtained from the United States, Italy and Spain. Sample material is recorded as cDNA or gDNA derived from T cells, B-cell-depleted T cells, or PBMCs.

This CDR3 spans 13 amino acids. Germline loops: CDR1 SGHTA, CDR2 FQGNSA. Trimming took 8 bases from V and 4 from J; bases not matched to a gene: 4. The chain joins TRBV7-2 to TRBJ2-5; 10 bases match TRBD2. The specimen sequenced was peripheral blood. This clonotype originated in a woman in her 70s with acute or convalescent COVID-19. CDR3 sequence: CASELAGSETQYF. DNA of the CDR3: TGTGCCAGCGAACTAGCGGGATCAGAGACCCAGTACTTC.